This TCR beta chain was recovered during a study of blood T cell repertoires in COVID-19. Germline CDR1 SGHTA, CDR2 FQGNSA. The V gene end was trimmed by 6 bases and the J gene end by 1 base; junction bases not matched to a gene: 8. This CDR3 has 16 residues. TCRdb's copy holds only in-frame clones and misses some; the assay was immunoSEQ multiplex PCR. The sample yields some 16,000 clones, roughly 77% seen once. The V and J genes are TRBV7-2 and TRBJ2-3; 9 nucleotides match TRBD2. The sample taken for sequencing was peripheral blood. This clonotype originated in a man aged 55 to 70 with acute or convalescent COVID-19. CDR3 DNA: TGTGCCAGCAGTTTTAGGGAGCGGGGGGGCACAGATACGCAGTATTTT. It translates to CASSFRERGGTDTQYF.